This TCR beta chain stems from a study of T cell responses to AZD1222 COVID-19 vaccine. Study-level points and caveats: Spike-specific TCRs gained breadth and depth after people received two AZD1222 doses. Sampling that yielded the repertoires occurred only after the peak T cell response.

Germline values: CDR1 LNHDA, CDR2 SQIVND (reference sequence). The CDR3 is 12 amino acids. With regard to this clone: The antigen is undetermined. An end of the junction does not agree with germline; a read error may underlie this.

Assay used: immunoSEQ multiplex PCR; TCRdb lists only in-frame clones, some missing. The repertoire holds some 150,000 clones, with roughly 90% as singletons. Sample: peripheral blood, taken 28 days after the second AZD1222 dose. The sequence derives from an adult who received the AZD1222 COVID-19 vaccine. The gene calls are TRBV19 and TRBJ1-5; D gene ambiguous. The CDR3 reads CASSAYNGGRDF. The DNA for the CDR3 is TGTGCCAGTAGTGCATACAACGGCGGCCGGGATTTT.